A selection of T cell receptor beta chains follows, all from one sample in a study of shared clonotypes between healthy human individuals. TCRdb's table, derived via immunoSEQ multiplex PCR, lists solely in-frame clones and lacks some. This sample has approximately 700,000 clones, with 55% to 85% found just once. Sequencing input: memory CD4+ T cells sorted from blood. The receptors come from a woman in her 30s in good health. Each CDR3 is given with its conserved first and last residue. D genes are given only for firm matches. Some rows mark clone size as missing; the rest say once, few, many or name a class of expanded clone.

clone size	V gene	J gene	D gene	CDR3 DNA	CDR3 protein
few	TRBV5-1	TRBJ2-5	NA	TGCGCCAGCAGCTTGGGGGCGTCCGGCGAGACCCAGTACTTC	CASSLGASGETQYF
NA	TRBV25-1	TRBJ1-5	NA	TGTGCCAGCAGTGAGAAGGACGGAAATCAGCCCCAGCATTTT	CASSEKDGNQPQHF
NA	TRBV29-1	TRBJ2-5	NA	TGCAGCGTAAACATGGGAGAGACCCAGTACTTC	CSVNMGETQYF
NA	TRBV20-1	TRBJ1-4	NA	TGCAGTGCAAATACAGGAGAAAAACTGTTTTTT	CSANTGEKLFF
NA	TRBV7-9	TRBJ2-5	NA	TGTGCCAGCAGCTTAGGGCTTCTCAGACACGACCAAGAGACCCAGTACTTC	CASSLGLLRHDQETQYF
NA	TRBV6-5	TRBJ2-2	NA	TGTGCCAGCAGTTTGCCCTACGCCGGGGAGCTGTTTTTT	CASSLPYAGELFF
NA	TRBV30	TRBJ2-1	TRBD2	TGTGCCAGAGGGGGACTAGCGGGAGGTGAGCAGTTCTTC	CARGGLAGGEQFF
few	TRBV7-9	TRBJ1-1	TRBD1	TGTGCCAGCAGCCCCATTGACAGGGGAGGCACTGAAGCTTTCTTT	CASSPIDRGGTEAFF
NA	TRBV28	TRBJ2-3	TRBD2	TGTGCCAGCAGACGTTGGAAGGCTAGCGGTACAGATACGCAGTATTTT	CASRRWKASGTDTQYF
NA	TRBV7-2	TRBJ2-7	NA	TGTGCCAGCAGCTTAGAGTACACCTCCTACGAGCAGTACTTC	CASSLEYTSYEQYF
NA	TRBV2	TRBJ1-2	TRBD1	TGTGCCACCCGAAGACCCGACAGGGGAAGTGGCTACACCTTC	CATRRPDRGSGYTF
NA	TRBV6-1	TRBJ2-1	TRBD2	TGTGCCAGTTTAGCGGGAGCTGATGAGCAGTTCTTC	CASLAGADEQFF
NA	TRBV7-9	TRBJ1-3	TRBD1	TGTGCCAGCAGCTTAGAAACGACAGGGAGCGGATCTGGAAACACCATATATTTT	CASSLETTGSGSGNTIYF
NA	TRBV6-5	TRBJ2-1	NA	TGTGCCAGCAGTTACTCGTCGGGAGCCCTCAATGAGCAGTTCTTC	CASSYSSGALNEQFF
few	TRBV28	TRBJ2-7	TRBD1	TGTGCCAGCAGTCAACCGGGACAGTCCTACGAGCAGTACTTC	CASSQPGQSYEQYF
NA	TRBV29-1	TRBJ2-1	NA	TGCAGCGTTGGGGCCGCTAGCGCGAACAATGAGCAGTTCTTC	CSVGAASANNEQFF
few	TRBV2	TRBJ1-1	TRBD1	TGTGCCAGCAGGTTCGACAGGGACACTGAAGCTTTCTTT	CASRFDRDTEAFF
NA	TRBV28	TRBJ1-2	NA	TGTGCCAGCAGTATAACGGGTCCTCTTAACTATGGCTACACCTTC	CASSITGPLNYGYTF
NA	TRBV28	TRBJ1-1	TRBD1	TGTGCCAGCAGGGGGACAGGGTTGAACACTGAAGCTTTCTTT	CASRGTGLNTEAFF
NA	TRBV18	TRBJ2-7	NA	TGTGCCAGCTCACGAACTGAGGGACCCACCTACGAGCAGTACTTC	CASSRTEGPTYEQYF
NA	TRBV4-2	TRBJ2-1	TRBD2	TGTGCCAGCAGCCAGCTAGGGGGAACGGGACTAGCGGGAGAGGGCTCCTACAATGAGCAGTTCTTC	CASSQLGGTGLAGEGSYNEQFF
few	TRBV5-6	TRBJ1-1	TRBD1	TGTGCCAGCAGCGAGGGGACAGGATTCGCGGGGGTCACTGAAGCTTTCTTT	CASSEGTGFAGVTEAFF
NA	TRBV19	TRBJ2-7	NA	TGTGCCAGTGGGAACCAGGGCTCGTCTTCTTACGAGCAGTACTTC	CASGNQGSSSYEQYF
NA	TRBV20-1	TRBJ2-5	NA	TGCAGTGCTGCGACCCAAGAGACCCAGTACTTC	CSAATQETQYF
many	TRBV2	TRBJ2-1	NA	TGTGCCAGCGCCTCGGACAATTACAATGAGCAGTTCTTC	CASASDNYNEQFF
NA	TRBV9	TRBJ2-5	NA	TGTGCCAGCAGCCCCCTGGGGGTGGGGAGCGAGACCCAGTACTTC	CASSPLGVGSETQYF
once	TRBV5-1	TRBJ1-2	TRBD1	TGCGCCAGCAGCTTGCGGACAGGCGGCTACACCTTC	CASSLRTGGYTF
NA	TRBV6-4	TRBJ2-1	NA	TGTGCCAGCAGTGACTCGAGTCAGGGTGAGCAGTTCTTC	CASSDSSQGEQFF
few	TRBV2	TRBJ1-1	TRBD1	TGTGCCACCTGGGGACAGGGCGTCACTGAAGCTTTCTTT	CATWGQGVTEAFF
NA	TRBV7-9	TRBJ2-7	NA	TGTGCCAGCAGCCCAAGCCGGGGGCGGCTCTCCTACGAGCAGTACTTC	CASSPSRGRLSYEQYF
NA	TRBV7-2	TRBJ2-1	TRBD2	TGTGCCAGCAGCTGGGTAGCGGGAGGGCCGGGGAATGAGCAGTTCTTC	CASSWVAGGPGNEQFF
NA	TRBV7-2	TRBJ2-5	NA	TGTGCCAGCAGCCTGGGGGAGAATGGACGGACCCAGTACTTC	CASSLGENGRTQYF
once	TRBV10-1	TRBJ2-1	TRBD2	TGCGCCAGCAGTGATAGCGGGAGTAACCGTTTCGATGAGCAGTTCTTC	CASSDSGSNRFDEQFF
NA	TRBV28	TRBJ1-3	NA	TGTGCCAGCAGTTTAGCCCCCGACAGAAATTTGCACACCATATATTTT	CASSLAPDRNLHTIYF
NA	TRBV7-8	TRBJ2-7	NA	TGTGCCAGCAGCTTTATGACCGACAGCTCCTACGAGCAGTACTTC	CASSFMTDSSYEQYF
NA	TRBV6-4	TRBJ1-2	TRBD1	TGTGCCAGCAGTGGGACGACAGGGGTTGGCTACACCTTC	CASSGTTGVGYTF
NA	TRBV5-1	TRBJ2-3	TRBD2	TGCGCCAGCAGCTTGGGGCGGGAGAAGTTAGATACGCAGTATTTT	CASSLGREKLDTQYF
NA	TRBV6-1	TRBJ1-4	NA	TGTGCCAGCAGTAGACGGGATAATGAAAAACTGTTTTTT	CASSRRDNEKLFF
NA	TRBV9	TRBJ2-7	NA	TGTGCCAGCAGCCCCCGTGGGGGAAGCAAGCAGTACTTC	CASSPRGGSKQYF
NA	TRBV2	TRBJ1-5	NA	TGTGCCAGCAAAGTGGGGTCAGGGAATCAGCCCCAGCATTTT	CASKVGSGNQPQHF